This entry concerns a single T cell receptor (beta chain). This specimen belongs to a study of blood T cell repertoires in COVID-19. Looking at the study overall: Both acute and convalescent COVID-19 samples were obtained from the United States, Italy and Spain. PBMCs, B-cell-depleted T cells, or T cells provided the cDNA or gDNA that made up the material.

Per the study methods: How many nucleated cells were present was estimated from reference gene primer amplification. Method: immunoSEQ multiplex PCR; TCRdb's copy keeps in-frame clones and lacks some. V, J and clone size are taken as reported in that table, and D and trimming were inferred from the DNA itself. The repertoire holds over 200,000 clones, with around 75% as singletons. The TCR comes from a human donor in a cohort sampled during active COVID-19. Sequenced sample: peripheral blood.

CDR3 DNA: TGTGCCAGCAGCTTCTACCGGGACGAGCAGTACTTC. It yields the protein CASSFYRDEQYF. This chain joins TRBV7-2 and TRBJ2-7; D unresolved. Germline CDR1 reads SGHTA; CDR2 reads FQGNSA. The CDR3 extends over 12 amino acids. V lost 3 bases to trimming and J lost 5 bases, with 8 bases between them.